These 20 T cell receptor beta chains originate from one sample sequenced in a study of OX40 agonist ivuxolimab in advanced cancers. Assay used: immunoSEQ multiplex PCR; TCRdb lists only in-frame clones, some missing. Here the sample spans roughly 93,000 clones, more than 80% being singletons. This specimen was CD4+ or CD8+ T cells sorted from blood, taken in a trial of the OX40 agonist ivuxolimab. The receptors come from an adult with an advanced solid tumor such as melanoma, head and neck, liver or kidney cancer.

CDR3 in DNA: TGTGCCAGCAGTCCTCACAGCAATCAGCCCCAGCATTTT. It encodes CASSPHSNQPQHF. This chain links TRBV6-1 with TRBJ1-5; unclear D gene. CDR3 size: 13 residues. Germline-derived CDR1 and CDR2 are MNHNS and SASEGT. Trimming shortened V by 5 bases and J by 1 base, and 6 bases separated the two germline ends.

V gene TRBV9 combines with J gene TRBJ2-1, with 11 positions matching TRBD2. The germline gives CDR1 SGDLS, CDR2 YYNGEE. The CDR3 runs to 16 residues. Trimming at V came to 3 bases and at J to 7 bases, leaving 9 bases not matched to a gene. The CDR3 is CASSGRSGRGGNEQFF. CDR3 nucleotides: TGTGCCAGCAGCGGACGTAGCGGGAGGGGGGGAAATGAGCAGTTCTTC.

The rearrangement uses TRBV5-6 and TRBJ2-3; TRBD2 agrees at 12 bases. Germline values: CDR1 SGHDT, CDR2 YYEEEE. Trimming took 5 bases from V and 0 from J; bases not matched to a gene: 4. The CDR3 contains 16 residues. Here the CDR3 DNA reads TGTGCCAGCAGGCTTCTAGCGGGAGGGAGCACAGATACGCAGTATTTT. This encodes CASRLLAGGSTDTQYF.

The rearrangement links TRBV10-3 to TRBJ2-2, with a tentative D call TRBD1 (5 bases). V was cut by 5 bases and J by 2 bases, with 12 bases left in between. The germline gives CDR1 ENHRY, CDR2 SYGVKD. The CDR3 covers 15 residues. CDR3 sequence: CAISTDQGNTGELFF. As DNA, the CDR3 is TGTGCCATCAGTACCGACCAGGGAAACACCGGGGAGCTGTTTTTT.

V is TRBV28 and J is TRBJ1-5, with D tentatively TRBD1 (6 bases). Trimming pared 6 bases from V and 9 bases from J, leaving 15 bases between. The CDR3 totals 13 residues. Germline V gene data show CDR1 as MDHEN and CDR2 as SYDVKM. This chain's CDR3 is CASRGTGSAPQHF. The CDR3 DNA is TGTGCCAGCAGGGGCACAGGGTCTGCGCCCCAGCATTTT. Looking up the rest from reference TRBV28 and TRBJ1-5 gives the full variable domain: DVKVTQSSRYLVKRTGEKVFLECVQDMDHENMFWYRQDPGLGLRLIYFSYDVKMKEKGDIPEGYSVSREKKERFSLILESASTNQTSMYLCASRGTGSAPQHFGDGTRLSIL.

Here the CDR3 DNA reads TGCGCCAGCAGCCGGTACACAGACACTGAAGCTTTCTTT. Its protein product is CASSRYTDTEAFF. The chain employs TRBV5-1 and TRBJ1-1, with no clear D. The CDR3 runs to 13 residues. Between the trimmed V and J ends, which lost 4 bases and 3 bases, there was a span of 10 bases. CDR1 and CDR2 from the germline V gene are SGHRS and YFSETQ. The entire variable domain, with the rest obtained from reference TRBV5-1 and TRBJ1-1, is as follows: KAGVTQTPRYLIKTRGQQVTLSCSPISGHRSVSWYQQTPGQGLQFLFEYFSETQRNKGNFPGRFSGRQFSNSRSEMNVSTLELGDSALYLCASSRYTDTEAFFGQGTRLTVV.

The genes are TRBV7-2 and TRBJ2-1, with unresolved D. Germline CDR1 reads SGHTA; CDR2 reads FQGNSA. The length of the CDR3 is 13 residues. V lost 4 bases and J lost 6, with 10 bases in between. CDR3 sequence reads: CASSWVSGNEQFF. The CDR3 region has the DNA TGTGCCAGCAGCTGGGTATCGGGCAATGAGCAGTTCTTC.

J is TRBJ2-1 and V is TRBV7-2; TRBD2 aligns across 8 bases. J lost 2 bases, V lost 3 bases, and 3 bases had no gene match. CDR1 and CDR2 from the germline V gene are SGHTA and FQGNSA. The CDR3 contains 15 residues. Here the CDR3 reads CASSLGLGAYNEQFF. The CDR3 nucleotides read TGTGCCAGCAGCTTGGGACTAGGGGCCTACAATGAGCAGTTCTTC. Combining the CDR3 with reference TRBV7-2 and TRBJ2-1 gives the whole variable domain GAGVSQSPSNKVTEKGKDVELRCDPISGHTALYWYRQSLGQGLEFLIYFQGNSAPDKSGLPSDRFSAERTGGSVSTLTIQRTQQEDSAVYLCASSLGLGAYNEQFFGPGTRLTVL.

This clone occurred once. This chain connects TRBV30 to TRBJ1-5; D is perhaps TRBD1 (6 bases). Germline V lookup: CDR1 GTSNPN, CDR2 SVGIG (reference sequence). V was clipped by 1 base and J by 4 bases, with 11 bases between them. The CDR3 extends over 14 amino acids. The CDR3 protein is CAWSAGDGNQPQHF. In nucleotides, the CDR3 is TGTGCCTGGAGTGCAGGGGACGGTAATCAGCCCCAGCATTTT.

This clone was seen once. This rearrangement joins TRBV19 to TRBJ2-5; maybe TRBD1 (5 bases). Trimming took off 6 bases at V and 5 bases at J, with 22 bases between the two ends. The CDR3 covers 16 residues. Germline V gene sequence: CDR1 LNHDA, CDR2 SQIVND (reference sequence). Written as DNA, the CDR3 is TGTGCCAGTAGCCCCGGGTTCTCTGGTGGGGCGGAGACCCAGTACTTC. It translates to CASSPGFSGGAETQYF.

This chain uses TRBV7-2 with TRBJ2-3; D not certain. Germline CDR1 and CDR2: SGHTA and FQGNSA. This CDR3 region has 12 residues. The V end was cut by 5 bases, the J end by 7 bases, with 10 bases between. CDR3 protein: CASSPMGYTQYF. Written as DNA, the CDR3 is TGTGCCAGCAGCCCCATGGGTTATACGCAGTATTTT. Looking up the rest from reference TRBV7-2 and TRBJ2-3 gives the full variable domain: GAGVSQSPSNKVTEKGKDVELRCDPISGHTALYWYRQSLGQGLEFLIYFQGNSAPDKSGLPSDRFSAERTGGSVSTLTIQRTQQEDSAVYLCASSPMGYTQYFGPGTRLTVL.

The chain couples TRBV5-1 to TRBJ2-7; the D is unclear. The CDR3 covers 13 residues. V was trimmed by 0 bases and J by 6 bases, leaving 10 bases between them. CDR1 is SGHRS, CDR2 YFSETQ, per germline. This CDR3 is CASSLASGGEQYF. The CDR3 bases are TGCGCCAGCAGCTTGGCCTCGGGCGGCGAGCAGTACTTC.

The rearrangement links TRBV2 to TRBJ2-3; the match to TRBD2 covers 7 bases. This CDR3 is built from 13 residues. From germline, CDR1 is SNHLY and CDR2 FYNNEI. V lost 5 bases, J lost 8 bases, and 7 bases stayed unmatched. The CDR3 spells CASSRGGPGTQYF. In nucleotides, the CDR3 is TGTGCCAGCAGTCGGGGAGGGCCCGGTACGCAGTATTTT.

V gene TRBV5-1 combines with J gene TRBJ2-7; D ambiguous. The germline CDR1 and CDR2 sequences are SGHRS and YFSETQ. The CDR3 sequence is 14 residues long. V gave up 0 bases and J gave up 0 bases, with 7 bases separating them. In nucleotides, the CDR3 is TGCGCCAGCAGCTTGGAGGCTATCTCCTACGAGCAGTACTTC. Its translation is CASSLEAISYEQYF.

The V and J genes are TRBV29-1 and TRBJ2-5; 7 bases map to TRBD1. The CDR3 covers 12 residues. Losses at the gene ends were 7 bases for V and 5 bases for J; bases not matched to a gene: 7. Germline V gene lookup returns CDR1 SQVTM and CDR2 ANQGSEA. In DNA form, the CDR3 reads TGCAGCGCCGACAGGGCTGGCGAGACCCAGTACTTC. This encodes CSADRAGETQYF.

This chain joins TRBV19 and TRBJ2-4; 8 nucleotides align to TRBD1. The V and J ends lost 6 bases and 0 bases, in that order; junction bases with no gene match: 7. The CDR3 runs 16 residues. The germline CDR1 and CDR2 sequences are LNHDA and SQIVND (reference sequence). The CDR3 protein is CASSLTGAVAKNIQYF. The CDR3 nucleotides are TGTGCCAGTAGCCTGACAGGGGCGGTAGCCAAAAACATTCAGTACTTC.

The chain joins TRBV5-1 to TRBJ1-3; 10 bases match TRBD1. Germline loops: CDR1 SGHRS, CDR2 YFSETQ. The CDR3 covers 15 residues. V lost 3 bases to trimming and J lost 2 bases; unmatched junction nucleotides: 2. CDR3 DNA sequence: TGCGCCAGCAGCTCAGACAGGGGGCCTGGAAACACCATATATTTT. Amino acid sequence: CASSSDRGPGNTIYF.

The genes are TRBV6-5 and TRBJ1-4, with a possible D match to TRBD1 (5 bases). With 4 bases removed from V and 1 base from J, the gap between germline ends came to 10 bases. Germline loops: CDR1 MNHEY, CDR2 SVGAGI. The CDR3 sequence is 15 residues long. The CDR3 spells CASSFGGRTNEKLFF. As DNA, the CDR3 is TGTGCCAGCAGTTTCGGGGGAAGAACTAATGAAAAACTGTTTTTT.

J is TRBJ2-6 and V is TRBV28; no firm D call. Trimming removed 4 bases at V and 0 bases at J, with 13 bases between. Per germline, CDR1 MDHEN and CDR2 SYDVKM. This CDR3 has 17 residues. The CDR3 spells CASSSETKSSGANVLTF. The CDR3, as DNA: TGTGCCAGCAGTTCGGAGACAAAAAGCTCTGGGGCCAACGTCCTGACTTTC.

With respect to this clone: One end of the junction varies from germline; a read error may be responsible. This chain uses TRBV18 with TRBJ1-4; tentative D call: TRBD1 (5 bases). Germline CDR1 and CDR2: KGHSH and LQKENI. This CDR3 comprises 12 residues. The CDR3 nucleotides are TGTGCCAGCTCACCAGGGGGAGGGACTCCGTCATTT. Protein: CASSPGGGTPSF.